These T cell receptor beta chains were read from a single sample in a study of T cells in Graves' hyperthyroidism and ophthalmopathy. Using its own MiXCR run on the multiplex PCR reads, TCRdb lists one record per CDR3 protein. Among a few hundred thousand distinct CDR3 sequences listed, approximately 17% were seen once. The sample was blood. These receptors all stem from a young woman with Graves' ophthalmopathy. CDR3s include the opening cysteine and the closing phenylalanine or tryptophan. A D gene is named only where the DNA matches it firmly. The size of a clone is reported for some rows only, either as once, few or many, or as a class for expanded clones.

TRBD2	TRBV6-2/TRBV6-3	TRBJ2-1	few	CASSYAGLAISSYNEQFF	TGTGCCAGCAGTTACGCCGGACTAGCAATTAGCTCCTACAATGAGCAGTTCTTC
-	TRBV2	TRBJ2-7	many	CASSDFPDTEQYF	TGTGCCAGCAGTGACTTCCCAGACACCGAGCAGTACTTC
-	TRBV30	TRBJ1-6	many	CAWSSPRGADNSPLHF	TGTGCCTGGAGTTCACCTCGGGGGGCCGATAATTCACCCCTCCACTTT
-	TRBV12-3/TRBV12-4	TRBJ1-2	many	CASSLLQDYGYTF	TGTGCCAGCAGTTTATTACAGGACTATGGCTACACCTTC
TRBD1	TRBV2	TRBJ1-6	few	CASIFLTGRDSPLHF	TGTGCCAGCATATTTTTGACAGGGAGGGATTCACCCCTCCACTTT
TRBD2	TRBV28	TRBJ2-1	-	CASSVGTSYHNEQFF	TGTGCCAGCAGCGTCGGGACTAGCTACCACAATGAGCAGTTCTTC
TRBD2	TRBV24-1	TRBJ2-1	few	CATSDLRREGNEQFF	TGTGCCACCAGTGATTTGCGGCGGGAGGGCAATGAGCAGTTCTTC
TRBD1	TRBV7-9	TRBJ2-7	few	CASSPQGAREQYF	TGTGCCAGCAGCCCGCAGGGGGCGCGGGAGCAGTACTTC
TRBD1	TRBV6-1	TRBJ1-2	few	CASSELPDRAYGYTF	TGTGCCAGCAGTGAATTACCCGACAGGGCCTATGGCTACACCTTC
TRBD2	TRBV20-1	TRBJ2-3	many	CSASPSGRAADTQYF	TGCAGTGCCTCACCTAGCGGGAGGGCCGCAGATACGCAGTATTTT
-	TRBV18	TRBJ2-1	many	CASSQPGVGNEQFF	TGTGCCAGCTCACAACCAGGGGTGGGCAATGAGCAGTTCTTC
TRBD1	TRBV19	TRBJ1-5	-	CASTPGTGGNQPQHF	TGTGCCAGTACCCCGGGGACAGGGGGCAATCAGCCCCAGCATTTT
TRBD1	TRBV7-6	TRBJ2-1	-	CASSLGQGKDEQFF	TGTGCCAGCAGCTTGGGACAGGGTAAGGATGAGCAGTTCTTC
TRBD1	TRBV28	TRBJ1-4	many	CASRYAAGTGPEKLFF	TGTGCCAGCAGATATGCCGCCGGGACAGGGCCTGAAAAACTGTTTTTT
TRBD1	TRBV7-3	TRBJ1-2	few	CASSPGTGGRYGYTF	TGTGCCAGCAGCCCCGGGACAGGGGGCCGCTATGGCTACACCTTC
TRBD2	TRBV15	TRBJ2-3	many	CAIEGSGRAPGTDTQYF	TGTGCCATCGAAGGTAGCGGGAGGGCCCCCGGGACAGATACGCAGTATTTT
TRBD1	TRBV10-3	TRBJ2-2	few	CASTPTGDTGELFF	TGTGCCTCAACCCCGACAGGGGACACCGGGGAGCTGTTTTTT
TRBD2	TRBV29-1	TRBJ2-1	few	CSVETGGKLCEQFF	TGCAGCGTTGAAACGGGAGGGAAATTATGTGAGCAGTTCTTC
-	TRBV11-1	TRBJ1-5	many	CASSSGAPNQPQHF	TGTGCCAGCAGTTCCGGTGCCCCGAATCAGCCCCAGCATTTT
-	TRBV10-3	TRBJ2-7	many	CAISDDTGSYEQYF	TGTGCCATCAGTGATGACACAGGGTCCTACGAGCAGTACTTC
TRBD1	TRBV5-1	TRBJ1-1	few	CASRTPMAGDRSTEAFF	TGCGCCAGCAGAACCCCTATGGCGGGGGACAGATCCACTGAAGCTTTCTTT
TRBD1	TRBV7-9	TRBJ1-2	-	CASTRDRVVGGYTF	TGTGCCAGCACCCGGGACAGGGTGGTAGGCGGCTACACCTTC
-	TRBV10-3	TRBJ2-7	-	CAISPRGGSYEQYF	TGTGCCATCAGCCCGAGAGGGGGCTCCTACGAGCAGTACTTC
-	TRBV30	TRBJ1-5	many	CAWSSRGNQPQHF	TGTGCCTGGAGTTCCAGGGGCAATCAGCCCCAGCATTTT
TRBD2	TRBV28	TRBJ2-1	many	CASSFWGTSGGYNEQFF	TGTGCCAGCAGTTTCTGGGGGACTAGCGGGGGGTACAATGAGCAGTTCTTC
-	TRBV27	TRBJ2-1	few	CASSSRTDYNEQFF	TGTGCCAGCAGTTCCCGGACGGATTACAATGAGCAGTTCTTC
TRBD2	TRBV6-1	TRBJ2-3	many	CAAGGLAGSTDTQYF	TGTGCAGCGGGGGGACTAGCGGGGAGCACAGATACGCAGTATTTT
-	TRBV30	TRBJ1-3	few	CAWSMTLRPGNTIYF	TGTGCCTGGAGTATGACCCTCCGGCCCGGAAACACCATATATTTT
-	TRBV28	TRBJ1-4	-	CASSTRRKTNEKLFF	TGTGCCAGCAGTACCCGGAGGAAAACTAATGAAAAACTGTTTTTT
TRBD2	TRBV2	TRBJ2-1	many	CASSTGLAGGNEQFF	TGTGCCAGCAGTACGGGACTAGCGGGAGGAAATGAGCAGTTCTTC
-	TRBV6-2/TRBV6-3	TRBJ1-5	-	CASSYVGEQPQHF	TGTGCCAGCAGTTACGTAGGGGAGCAGCCCCAGCATTTT
TRBD1	TRBV7-2	TRBJ1-5	-	CASSRDRASQPQHF	TGTGCCAGCAGCCGGGACAGGGCTTCTCAGCCCCAGCATTTT
TRBD1	TRBV27	TRBJ2-7	-	CASSLQGTFSYEQYF	TGTGCCAGCAGCTTACAGGGGACCTTCTCCTACGAGCAGTACTTC
TRBD2	TRBV7-3	TRBJ2-2	few	CASSGLEHGELFF	TGTGCCAGCAGTGGACTAGAACACGGGGAGCTGTTTTTT
-	TRBV20-1	TRBJ1-4	many	CSARPRSRTNEKLFF	TGCAGTGCTAGACCGAGGAGTAGGACTAATGAAAAACTGTTTTTT